The rows below give T cell receptor beta chains drawn from one sample of a study of blood T cell repertoires in COVID-19. The repertoire was sequenced with immunoSEQ multiplex PCR; TCRdb's copy has only in-frame clones and lacks some. The sample shows 250,000 to 300,000 clones, around 87% of them seen only once. The sequencing input was peripheral blood. These receptors originate from a woman in her fifties or sixties with COVID-19, enrolled during active disease. Both conserved end residues are part of each CDR3. The order of the fields is V gene, J gene, CDR3 protein.

TRBV4-2	TRBJ1-2	CASSQGQNYGYTF
TRBV27	TRBJ1-2	CASSPPGQGYGYTF
TRBV19	TRBJ1-1	CASSINTGGNTEAFF
TRBV18	TRBJ2-7	CASSPKTGLGEQYF
TRBV6-5	TRBJ2-3	CASSRNTDTQYF
TRBV19	TRBJ1-3	CASSQGVSGNTIYF
TRBV5-6	TRBJ1-6	CASSSLRDSPLHF
TRBV19	TRBJ1-5	CASSPPGVPSRNQPQHF
TRBV6-5	TRBJ1-1	CASSSPGSAFF
TRBV9	TRBJ2-3	CASSTRRTSGGSTDTQYF
TRBV19	TRBJ2-7	CASRGRGEQYF
TRBV7-8	TRBJ2-1	CASSLGGVAGTNEQFF
TRBV3-1/TRBV3-2	TRBJ2-5	CASSQASGGETQYF
TRBV18	TRBJ1-2	CASSPGTGPGIGYTF
TRBV30	TRBJ1-2	CAWSSQGISSYGGYTF
TRBV27	TRBJ1-2	CASSFRQGVFGYTF
TRBV3-1/TRBV3-2	TRBJ1-2	CASSLRQGSRYGYTF
TRBV7-9	TRBJ1-2	CASSLDGAFYGYTF
TRBV5-4	TRBJ2-5	CASSPSGEREETQYF
TRBV20-1	TRBJ1-4	CSVGGRGPDGF
TRBV30	TRBJ1-5	CAWSAEQNQPQHF
TRBV7-2	TRBJ2-7	CASKPGTGGYEQYF
TRBV6-2/TRBV6-3	TRBJ2-3	CASSLDYSLSTDTQYF
TRBV4-3	TRBJ1-1	CASSHRQGRSTEAFF
TRBV7-2	TRBJ1-5	CASSAGQGGNQPQHF
TRBV7-2	TRBJ2-7	CASSLKGGQGPYEQYF
TRBV29-1	TRBJ1-1	CSAHGGARAFF
TRBV6-1	TRBJ1-1	CASSDQGYTEAFF
TRBV5-8	TRBJ1-5	CASSPTGSAQPQHF
TRBV5-4	TRBJ2-3	CASSPTPSSSTDTQYF
TRBV29-1	TRBJ1-2	CSVEVVGAAGGYTF
TRBV5-1	TRBJ1-2	CASSASGTVYGYTF
TRBV7-2	TRBJ1-1	CASSLSPQGRTEAFF
TRBV20-1	TRBJ1-1	CSASRAVGGEAFF
TRBV19	TRBJ1-1	CASSSGAVTEAFF
TRBV6-6	TRBJ1-5	CASSYSGQAGQPQHF
TRBV4-3	TRBJ1-2	CASSLDRGGYGYTF
TRBV19	TRBJ1-2	CASSMGSAGAIYGYTF
TRBV5-1	TRBJ2-1	CASSPVGGGAFNEQFF
TRBV10-1	TRBJ2-2	CASSPPLTGTEYTGELFF
TRBV9	TRBJ1-4	CASSVRGGNEKLFF
TRBV19	TRBJ2-7	CASSPSRISEQYF
TRBV5-1	TRBJ2-2	CASSPGSGNTGELFF
TRBV2	TRBJ1-2	CASSQGAHYGYTF
TRBV19	TRBJ1-1	CATTVWPNTEAFF
TRBV5-1	TRBJ1-1	CASSPHGVRSTEAFF
TRBV5-1	TRBJ2-3	CASSHMTSGSLITQYF
TRBV12-3/TRBV12-4	TRBJ1-2	CASSLGGLGGYTF
TRBV3-1/TRBV3-2	TRBJ1-5	CASSQDRNQPQHF
TRBV29-1	TRBJ1-5	CSVEVQGNQPQHF
TRBV15	TRBJ2-1	CATSRDRGDYNEQFF
TRBV19	TRBJ1-1	CASGNVGGSTEAFF